The following is a TCR beta chain sequence with its context. This entry is derived from a study of cytomegalovirus exposure and HLA in healthy donors. Both 60 Vbeta primers and 13 Jbeta primers went into the PCR. Only in-frame clones appear in the TCRdb table, and some are missing; sequencing was by immunoSEQ multiplex PCR. Here the sample spans 150,000 to 200,000 clones, approximately 81% being singletons. Trimming stripped 0 bases from V and 7 bases from J, with 10 bases between. Germline V gives CDR1 SGDLS, CDR2 YYNGEE. CDR3 length: 13 residues. The sample consisted of PBMCs. The V call is TRBV9, the J call TRBJ1-1; D remains ambiguous. This TCR was recovered from a boy between 2 and 10 years old in good health and CMV-seronegative. The CDR3 DNA is TGTGCCAGCAGCGTAGAAGAGGCAGTTGAAGCTTTCTTT. Translating it yields CASSVEEAVEAFF.